This T cell receptor beta chain originates from a study of T cell clonality in common variable immunodeficiency. Study findings and constraints: Reportedly, TCR beta sequences from common variable immunodeficiency showed fewer deletions and N-nucleotide insertions. Shared TCRbeta clones were fewer between CVID subjects than controls. CVID patient heterogeneity limited repertoire-clinical complication correlations.

In this sample, this clone turned up many times. Its antigen is still unknown. The read ends 3 residues early relative to the CDR3; the germline J gene fills the gap. Germline V CDR1 and CDR2: SNHLY, FYNNEI. The CDR3 runs 16 residues. Trimming cost V 7 bases and J 5 bases, with 24 bases left between them. Clones were sequenced by immunoSEQ multiplex PCR, and TCRdb holds only the in-frame ones, with some missing. Altogether over 15,000 clones were found in the sample, and no singletons occur. This TCR was sampled from a human donor with common variable immunodeficiency. The rearrangement links TRBV2 to TRBJ2-7; weak D call: TRBD2 (7 bases). The sequenced sample consisted of peripheral blood mononuclear cells. The CDR3 bases that were read are TGTGCCAGCACTTCGGGGGGCCGGGACCGCGGGGACGAG. Its protein is CASTSGGRDRGDE. The entire CDR3 protein is CASTSGGRDRGDEQYF.